A selection of T cell receptor beta chains follows, all from one sample in a study of PD-1 blockade in classical Hodgkin lymphoma. The protocol was immunoSEQ multiplex PCR, while the TCRdb copy is restricted to in-frame clones and leaves out a portion. The sample consists of about 43,000 clones, roughly 70% of them appearing once. Sequencing used peripheral blood mononuclear cells (PBMCs), obtained before the second cycle of nivolumab. Receptors were obtained from a human donor with classical Hodgkin lymphoma. Both conserved end residues are part of each CDR3. D genes are given only for firm matches. Some rows have no size entry. The others give once, few or many, or a class for an expanded clone.

TRBJ2-7	TRBV7-2	TRBD2	-	CASSLGLSGSGYEQYF	TGTGCCAGCAGCTTAGGTCTCAGCGGGAGTGGCTACGAGCAGTACTTC
TRBJ2-7	TRBV5-1	TRBD1	-	CASSLVGTVAYEQYF	TGCGCCAGCAGCTTGGTCGGGACAGTTGCCTACGAGCAGTACTTC
TRBJ2-7	TRBV6-5	-	-	CASSYVQGRSEQYF	TGTGCCAGCAGTTACGTCCAGGGTAGGAGCGAGCAGTACTTC
TRBJ2-1	TRBV11-3	-	few	CASSLGGVEQFF	TGTGCCAGCAGCTTAGGAGGAGTTGAGCAGTTCTTC
TRBJ2-1	TRBV6-1	-	-	CASTWTTLYNEQFF	TGTGCCAGCACCTGGACGACACTCTACAATGAGCAGTTCTTC
TRBJ2-3	TRBV5-1	TRBD2	few	CASSLLAGTDTQYF	TGCGCCAGCAGCTTACTAGCGGGCACAGATACGCAGTATTTT
TRBJ2-2	TRBV7-3	-	once	CATSPGGVSTGELFF	TGTGCGACCAGCCCAGGGGGGGTGTCCACCGGGGAGCTGTTTTTT
TRBJ1-5	TRBV15	-	-	CATTPAGTGNQPQHF	TGTGCCACCACCCCGGCAGGGACGGGCAATCAGCCCCAGCATTTT
TRBJ2-5	TRBV4-2	TRBD2	-	CASSQDSLAGGSETQYF	TGTGCCAGCAGCCAAGATTCCCTAGCGGGAGGTTCGGAGACCCAGTACTTC
TRBJ1-2	TRBV7-2	TRBD1	-	CASSLGGDRVNYGYTF	TGTGCCAGCAGCTTAGGGGGGGACAGGGTTAACTATGGCTACACCTTC
TRBJ1-1	TRBV5-1	-	-	CASHQGSTEAFF	TGCGCCAGCCATCAGGGGTCTACTGAAGCTTTCTTT
TRBJ2-1	TRBV7-9	TRBD2	-	CASSFYGGGPGEQFF	TGTGCCAGCAGCTTTTACGGGGGAGGGCCGGGGGAGCAGTTCTTC
TRBJ2-5	TRBV7-9	TRBD2	-	CAGGTSGLETQYF	TGTGCCGGAGGGACTAGCGGGTTAGAGACCCAGTACTTC
TRBJ2-7	TRBV5-1	-	-	CASSLSDRGHEQYF	TGCGCCAGCAGCTTGTCGGACAGAGGCCACGAGCAGTACTTC
TRBJ1-2	TRBV7-8	TRBD1	-	CASSSTTGYYGYTF	TGTGCCAGCAGCTCTACGACAGGGTACTATGGCTACACCTTC
TRBJ1-1	TRBV9	-	-	CASSEWVDTEAFF	TGTGCCAGCAGCGAATGGGTGGACACTGAAGCTTTCTTT
TRBJ2-6	TRBV5-4	-	once	CASSFRIRSGANVLTF	TGTGCCAGCAGCTTCCGGATCCGATCTGGGGCCAACGTCCTGACTTTC
TRBJ2-7	TRBV10-3	-	-	CAISELSRGYEQYF	TGTGCCATCAGTGAGCTCAGCCGGGGTTACGAGCAGTACTTC
TRBJ1-5	TRBV6-5	-	-	CASREGGHQPQHF	TGTGCCAGCAGAGAGGGGGGTCATCAGCCCCAGCATTTT
TRBJ1-2	TRBV4-1	TRBD1	-	CASSPERGRQYDGYTF	TGCGCCAGCAGCCCGGAGAGGGGGCGCCAATATGATGGCTACACCTTC
TRBJ1-3	TRBV2	-	few	CASSEASPGNTIYF	TGTGCCAGCAGTGAAGCTTCACCCGGAAACACCATATATTTT
TRBJ2-7	TRBV30	-	-	CAWAWDRSYEQYF	TGTGCCTGGGCCTGGGACCGTTCCTACGAGCAGTACTTC
TRBJ1-2	TRBV30	-	-	CAWMVRGRGGTDGYTF	TGTGCCTGGATGGTGCGGGGAAGGGGAGGGACCGATGGCTACACCTTC
TRBJ2-1	TRBV7-7	TRBD2	-	CASSNIAGGGYNEQFF	TGTGCTAGCAGCAACATAGCGGGAGGTGGCTACAATGAGCAGTTCTTC
TRBJ1-1	TRBV5-5	TRBD1	few	CASSWTGVGAFF	TGTGCCAGCAGCTGGACAGGGGTTGGGGCTTTCTTT
TRBJ2-3	TRBV4-3	-	-	CASSQDPRGSGTDTQYF	TGCGCCAGCAGCCAAGATCCCCGGGGATCAGGCACAGATACGCAGTATTTT
TRBJ2-5	TRBV2	-	-	CASDSGPGTQYF	TGTGCCAGCGATAGCGGCCCGGGGACCCAGTACTTC
TRBJ2-7	TRBV7-9	-	-	CASTEVGVYEQYF	TGTGCCAGCACCGAGGTGGGGGTCTACGAGCAGTACTTC
TRBJ2-1	TRBV7-9	-	once	CASSGRLVAQFF	TGTGCCAGCAGCGGCCGACTAGTCGCGCAGTTCTTC